Sequencing of this TCR beta chain was carried out in a study of vaccination effects on CD4 cells after COVID-19. Before sequencing took place, the ViraFEST assay used viral peptide pools to expand antigen-specific CD4+ T cells. Having been cultured for around ten days, the cells underwent CD4+ T cell isolation. Participants got two doses of BNT162b2 or mRNA-1273 vaccine. Previously uninfected by SARS-CoV-2, the vaccine recipients also showed negative nucleocapsid antibodies. A half-volume exchange with IL-2 medium occurred on days 3 and 7. The repertoire was sequenced with immunoSEQ multiplex PCR; TCRdb's copy has only in-frame clones and lacks some. The sample has roughly 55,000 clones, about 78% seen once. For this clone: Its specificity is unknown.

This CDR3 region has 16 residues. Germline V gives CDR1 SEHNR, CDR2 FQNEAQ (reference sequence). V was shortened by 5 bases and J by 8 bases, with 21 bases between the two germline ends. Study-wide findings and caveats: Vaccine- and infection-induced clones showed marked clonal contraction late following vaccination.

V gene TRBV7-9 combines with J gene TRBJ1-4; D uncertain. The sample here was CD4+ T cells from PBMCs cultured with HCoV-OC43 spike peptides, taken after COVID-19 vaccination. Subset noted: HCoV-OC43 spike overlapping peptide pool stimulation. This TCR came from a human donor who received a COVID-19 vaccine. The DNA for the CDR3 is TGTGCCAGCAGCCCTGGCCGGAGTGGGCGCTCGGAAAAACTGTTTTTT. The encoded protein is CASSPGRSGRSEKLFF.